One T cell receptor beta chain is described in this entry. Its antigen is unidentified. Here immunoSEQ multiplex PCR was the method, and the copy in TCRdb shows in-frame clones only, minus some. The sample carries approximately 530,000 clones, 95% to 96% recorded once. The data stem from a study of shared clonotypes between healthy human individuals. Study as a whole: The cohort had a couple of women and three men, ages 18 to 49.

Study-wide points: Unshared clonotypes carried lower generation probabilities than those common to all four donors. Among donors, the sharing of clonotypes was expected to be influenced by sequencing depth. It was observed that approximately 5% of naive CD4 clonotypes were shared across several donors.

This receptor was taken from a woman aged 25 to 39 in good health. What was sequenced was naive CD4+ T cells sorted from blood. Sample subset: CD45RA+ positively selected.

DNA of the CDR3: TGTGCCAGTAGGTGGCTAGCGGGAGACGCCGGGGAGCTGTTTTTT. Translation gives CASRWLAGDAGELFF. The gene calls are TRBV19 and TRBJ2-2; 10 nucleotides align to TRBD2. This CDR3 spans 15 amino acids. CDR1 and CDR2 (germline): LNHDA, SQIVND (reference sequence). V was pared by 6 bases and J by 6 bases, with 7 bases of the junction left unmatched. The full variable domain, its missing parts supplied by reference TRBV19 and TRBJ2-2, is DGGITQSPKYLFRKEGQNVTLSCEQNLNHDAMYWYRQDPGQGLRLIYYSQIVNDFQKGDIAEGYSVSREKKESFPLTVTSAQKNPTAFYLCASRWLAGDAGELFFGEGSRLTVL.